This T cell receptor (beta chain) stems from a study of cytomegalovirus exposure and HLA in healthy donors. Study at large: Samples from HLA-typed donors yielded approximately 88 million unique TCRs in an early data release. Study-wide results and limits: The majority of TCR sequences were rare, yet some public TCRs appeared in many donors. Under in vitro conditions, a few CMV-associated chains were confirmed as specific for CMV antigens.

This clone came up once. Antigen unknown. The PCR had 60 Vbeta and 13 Jbeta primers. Per the original data handling: Later, an analysis found roughly 80 million unique TCR beta chains, and roughly 9.9 million of these were shared. Measured with immunoSEQ multiplex PCR; TCRdb has only the in-frame clones, and not every one. That table is the source of V, J and clone size, and D and trimming were worked out from the DNA. This sample yields 180,000 or so clones, of which 75% to 85% are seen a single time; approximately 2.4% belongs to the top ten. Germline values: CDR1 SGHDN, CDR2 FVKESK. The V end was cut by 4 bases, the J end by 2 bases, with 19 bases between. The CDR3 runs to 17 residues.

V usage is TRBV14 and J usage is TRBJ2-3, with D possibly being TRBD2 (5 bases). This clonotype originated in a woman in her forties or fifties in good health and CMV-seronegative. Specimen: PBMCs. The CDR3 DNA follows: TGTGCCAGCAGCCGAATTCACACCGGGATCCTCACAGATACGCAGTATTTT. Translating gives CASSRIHTGILTDTQYF.